This TCR beta chain is drawn from a study of blood T cell repertoires in COVID-19. Looking at the study overall: The origin of the acute and convalescent COVID-19 samples was the United States, Italy and Spain. PBMCs, B-cell-depleted T cells, or T cells provided the cDNA or gDNA that made up the material.

This clone was detected a few times. Germline CDR1 reads KGHSY; CDR2 reads FQNENV. The length of the CDR3 is 15 residues. Germline trimming cut 3 bases from V and 6 bases from J; bases unmatched to any gene: 8. Per the original methods: Estimation of nucleated cell counts relied on the amplification of reference gene primers. Only in-frame clones appear in the TCRdb table, and some are missing; sequencing was by immunoSEQ multiplex PCR. D and trimming come from the DNA, and the V and J calls and clone size come from that table. The sample carries about 110,000 clones, about 87% recorded once. V and J are TRBV16 and TRBJ1-2; 9 nucleotides line up with TRBD1. The sequencing input was peripheral blood. This clonotype was sampled from a woman aged 45-65 years with acute or convalescent COVID-19. CDR3 DNA sequence: TGTGCCAGCAGCCAGGCCGGGACAGGGAGGAATGGCTACACCTTC. This gives the protein CASSQAGTGRNGYTF.